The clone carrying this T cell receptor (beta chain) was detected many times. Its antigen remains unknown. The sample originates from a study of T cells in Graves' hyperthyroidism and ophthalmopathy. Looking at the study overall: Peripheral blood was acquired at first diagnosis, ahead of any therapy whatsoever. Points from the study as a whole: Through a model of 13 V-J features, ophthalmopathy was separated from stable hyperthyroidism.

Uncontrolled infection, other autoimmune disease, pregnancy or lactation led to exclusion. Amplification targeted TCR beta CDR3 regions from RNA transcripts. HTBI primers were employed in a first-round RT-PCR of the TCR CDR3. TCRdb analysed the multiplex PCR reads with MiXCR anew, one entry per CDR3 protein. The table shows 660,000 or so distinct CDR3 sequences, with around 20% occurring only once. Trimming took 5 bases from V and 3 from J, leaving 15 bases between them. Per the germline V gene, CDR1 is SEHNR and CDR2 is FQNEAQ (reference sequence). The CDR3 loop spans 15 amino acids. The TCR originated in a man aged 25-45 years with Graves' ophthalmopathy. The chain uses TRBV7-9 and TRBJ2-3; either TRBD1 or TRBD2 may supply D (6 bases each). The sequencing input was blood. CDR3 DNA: TGTGCCAGCAGCCTCGGGGGCGGCGGGACAGATACGCAGTATTTT. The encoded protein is CASSLGGGGTDTQYF. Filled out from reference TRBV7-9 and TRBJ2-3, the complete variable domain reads DTGVSQNPRHKITKRGQNVTFRCDPISEHNRLYWYRQTLGQGPEFLTYFQNEAQLEKSRLLSDRFSAERPKGSFSTLEIQRTEQGDSAMYLCASSLGGGGTDTQYFGPGTRLTVL.